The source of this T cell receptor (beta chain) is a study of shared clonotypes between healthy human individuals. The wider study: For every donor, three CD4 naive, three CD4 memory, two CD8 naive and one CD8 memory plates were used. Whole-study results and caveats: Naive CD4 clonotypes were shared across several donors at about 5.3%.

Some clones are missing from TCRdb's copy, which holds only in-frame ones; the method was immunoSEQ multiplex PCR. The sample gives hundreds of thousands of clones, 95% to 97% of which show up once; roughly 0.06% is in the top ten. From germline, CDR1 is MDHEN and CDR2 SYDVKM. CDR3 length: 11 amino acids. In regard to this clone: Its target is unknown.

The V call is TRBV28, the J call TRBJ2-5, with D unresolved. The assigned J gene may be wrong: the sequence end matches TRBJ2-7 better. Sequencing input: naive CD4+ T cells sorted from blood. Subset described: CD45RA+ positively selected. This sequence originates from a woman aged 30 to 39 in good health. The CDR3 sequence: CASWGLSEQYF. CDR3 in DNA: TGTGCCTCCTGGGGTCTTAGCGAGCAGTACTTC.